One sample yielded the 5 T cell receptor beta chains listed below, sequenced in a study of Graves' ophthalmopathy and Graves' hyperthyroidism (dated by TCRdb to 2016 to 2019). Sequenced on an Illumina HiSeq 2000. For repertoire sequencing, TCR beta CDR3 regions were amplified from RNA transcripts. The first round was an RT-PCR using HTBI primers with the Qiagen OneStep RT-PCR kit, and this first round was followed by a second-round multiplex PCR, then size selection and purification. TCRdb reanalyzed the raw reads on its own, using fastp at Q25 for trimming and MiXCR for clone calling, and kept in-frame beta chains. Each CDR3 protein gets just one entry, which takes the most common genes and DNA from the rows behind it. In all, the sample holds under 250,000 distinct CDR3 sequences, and about a fifth of those were seen once. The ten largest clones represent roughly 39% of the sample. Sequencing was performed on peripheral blood. The receptor source for this set is a woman aged 45-60 years with Graves' ophthalmopathy. Donor details come from another sample of the same person, matched by shared clones.

This clonotype was recorded at least ten times. The rearrangement links TRBV20-1 to TRBJ1-1; D remains unclear. With 1 base removed from V and 0 bases from J, the gap between germline ends came to 6 bases. CDR1 is DFQATT and CDR2 is SNEGSKA in the germline V gene (reference sequence). CDR3 length: 13 residues. The DNA of the CDR3 is TGCAGTGCTAGAGGGGATTTGAACACTGAAGCTTTCTTT. It codes for CSARGDLNTEAFF.

The sample holds many counts of this clonotype. This rearrangement joins TRBV6-2 or TRBV6-3 to TRBJ1-5; maybe TRBD1 (5 bases). In germline, CDR1 is MNHEY, CDR2 SVGEGT. V gave up 6 bases and J gave up 3 bases, with 15 bases separating them. The CDR3 has 15 residues. The CDR3 DNA reads TGTGCCAGCAGGGGGCTTGGGGCTAACAATCAGCCCCAGCATTTT. It encodes CASRGLGANNQPQHF.

The V call is TRBV5-1, the J call TRBJ1-1; 9 positions agree with TRBD1. With V trimmed by 3 bases and J by 4 bases, 16 bases remained unmatched. CDR1 is SGHRS and CDR2 is YFSETQ in the germline V gene. This CDR3 has 18 amino acids. This chain's CDR3 is CASSSLGQGTIRGTEAFF. The CDR3 DNA is TGCGCCAGCAGCTCGTTAGGACAGGGGACGATAAGAGGCACTGAAGCTTTCTTT.

In its sample, this clonotype was seen a few times. It may be a read error: a sequence one base away is much more abundant. The chain links TRBV7-3 to TRBJ2-2; unclear D gene. Trimming stripped 5 bases from V and 2 bases from J, with 9 bases between. The CDR3 is 14 residues long. Germline V gives CDR1 SGHTA, CDR2 FQGTGA. CDR3 coding DNA: TGTGCCAGCAGCACGGGTTCCAACACCGGGGAGCTGTTTTTT. The encoded protein is CASSTGSNTGELFF.

V is TRBV10-3 and J is TRBJ2-7, with a weak D call TRBD2 (6 bases). From germline, CDR1 is ENHRY and CDR2 SYGVKD. This CDR3 has 18 residues. V was clipped by 0 bases and J by 1 base, with 19 bases between them. This CDR3 is CAISESRDWNSRSYEQYF. For the CDR3, the DNA is TGTGCCATCAGTGAGTCCCGGGACTGGAACAGTAGGTCCTACGAGCAGTACTTC.